Listed below are T cell receptor beta chains from one sample, sequenced in a study of blood T cell repertoires in COVID-19. The assay was immunoSEQ multiplex PCR, and TCRdb's table has in-frame clones only and misses some. Here the sample spans about 170,000 clones, around 93% being singletons. Specimen: peripheral blood. These receptors were taken from a woman between 50 and 59 years old with acute or convalescent COVID-19. Each CDR3 is given with its conserved first and last residue. The D gene is left open where the match is weak. Size tells how often a clone was seen (once, few, many) or the class of an expanded clone, and some rows leave it out.

TRBV24-1	NA	TRBJ2-7	TRBD1	CATSDPGQGIRYEQYF	TGTGCCACCAGTGATCCGGGACAGGGGATTAGATACGAGCAGTACTTC
TRBV27	NA	TRBJ2-5	NA	CASSLSYTGKMETQYF	TGTGCCAGCAGTTTATCGTATACAGGGAAAATGGAGACCCAGTACTTC
TRBV7-9	NA	TRBJ2-3	NA	CASSPSGSSTDTQYF	TGTGCCAGCTCTCCCTCGGGTTCTAGCACAGATACGCAGTATTTT
TRBV24-1	NA	TRBJ2-1	TRBD1	CATSDSGRRDSYNEQFF	TGTGCCACCAGTGATTCAGGACGACGGGACAGCTACAATGAGCAGTTCTTC
TRBV10-1	NA	TRBJ2-7	TRBD2	CASSPVSGQPSYEQYF	TGCGCCAGCAGTCCTGTTAGCGGGCAGCCCTCCTACGAGCAGTACTTC
TRBV19	NA	TRBJ2-2	TRBD2	CASSIGSGRTGELFF	TGTGCCAGTAGTATTGGAAGCGGGAGAACCGGGGAGCTGTTTTTT
TRBV2	NA	TRBJ2-1	TRBD2	CASREAGGYNEQFF	TGTGCCAGCAGAGAAGCGGGGGGCTACAATGAGCAGTTCTTC
TRBV5-1	NA	TRBJ1-5	NA	CASSLGDTNQPQHF	TGCGCCAGCAGCTTGGGGGACACTAATCAGCCCCAGCATTTT
TRBV2	NA	TRBJ2-5	TRBD2	CASSEALAGEETQYF	TGTGCCAGCAGTGAAGCCTTAGCGGGAGAAGAGACCCAGTACTTC
TRBV25-1	NA	TRBJ2-1	TRBD1	CASTPGQGSYNEQFF	TGTGCCAGCACCCCCGGACAGGGGAGTTACAATGAGCAGTTCTTC
TRBV30	NA	TRBJ2-7	NA	CAWSWGGRGDEQYF	TGTGCCTGGAGTTGGGGAGGACGAGGGGACGAGCAGTACTTC
TRBV15	NA	TRBJ2-7	TRBD1	CATGTGNSYEQYF	TGTGCCACTGGGACAGGGAACTCCTACGAGCAGTACTTC
TRBV7-2	NA	TRBJ1-6	NA	CASSSSGSARVSLHF	TGTGCCAGCAGCTCATCCGGGTCAGCCAGGGTGTCCCTCCACTTT
TRBV30	once	TRBJ1-5	NA	CAWTGGSNQPQHF	TGTGCCTGGACGGGTGGCAGCAATCAGCCCCAGCATTTT
TRBV27	once	TRBJ2-5	TRBD2	CASSPKTSVAQYF	TGTGCCAGCAGTCCTAAGACTAGCGTGGCCCAGTACTTC
TRBV9	once	TRBJ2-3	TRBD2	CASQQLAGGTDTQYF	TGTGCCAGTCAACAACTAGCGGGGGGGACAGATACGCAGTATTTT
TRBV4-2	NA	TRBJ1-3	NA	CASSQDPETYSGNTIYF	TGTGCCAGCAGCCAAGATCCAGAGACTTACTCTGGAAACACCATATATTTT
TRBV6-5	once	TRBJ1-1	NA	CASSFRGNTEAFF	TGTGCCAGCAGTTTCAGGGGGAACACTGAAGCTTTCTTT
TRBV27	NA	TRBJ1-5	TRBD1	CASSWKGQGAGNQPQHF	TGTGCCAGCAGTTGGAAGGGACAGGGGGCCGGCAATCAGCCCCAGCATTTT
TRBV24-1	NA	TRBJ1-1	NA	CATSDPKLPGGTEAFF	TGTGCCACCAGTGACCCAAAACTTCCCGGGGGCACTGAAGCTTTCTTT
TRBV5-6	NA	TRBJ1-1	TRBD1	CASSYGTGEAFF	TGTGCCAGCAGCTACGGGACAGGGGAAGCTTTCTTT
TRBV27	NA	TRBJ1-2	NA	CASIDPTGSPPASNYGYTF	TGTGCCAGCATTGACCCCACAGGGTCCCCCCCCGCTTCTAACTATGGCTACACCTTC
TRBV7-8	NA	TRBJ2-7	NA	CASSWDRGGSSYEQYF	TGTGCCAGCAGCTGGGATAGGGGGGGGAGCTCCTACGAGCAGTACTTC
TRBV20-1	NA	TRBJ2-2	TRBD1	CSASIWHRGTTNTGELFF	TGCAGTGCTAGTATTTGGCACAGGGGGACGACGAACACCGGGGAGCTGTTTTTT
TRBV28	NA	TRBJ1-5	NA	CASIVAGGIGNQPQHF	TGTGCCAGCATCGTAGCGGGGGGTATTGGCAATCAGCCCCAGCATTTT
TRBV5-4	once	TRBJ1-1	TRBD1	CASSLAPQGANTEAFF	TGTGCCAGCAGCTTGGCCCCACAGGGGGCGAACACTGAAGCTTTCTTT
TRBV7-9	NA	TRBJ1-1	NA	CASSFPGNTEAFF	TGTGCCAGCAGCTTCCCGGGGAACACTGAAGCTTTCTTT
TRBV9	few	TRBJ2-3	TRBD2	CASSGREGTDTQYF	TGTGCCAGCAGCGGCCGGGAGGGGACAGATACGCAGTATTTT
TRBV7-8	NA	TRBJ1-1	NA	CASSLDAMNTEAFF	TGTGCCAGCAGCTTAGATGCGATGAACACTGAAGCTTTCTTT